This T cell receptor (beta chain) emerged from a study of neurological immune-mediated disorders. Synthesis of cDNA was performed by 5'RACE using 10-nucleotide random UMIs. TCRdb fed the 5' RACE reads into MiXCR, producing one record per CDR3 protein. The data hold around 69,000 distinct CDR3 sequences, with roughly 10% observed a single time. Indicated time point: longitudinal time-point 1 (baseline). Healthy controls were blood bank volunteers in Maryland, USA. In its sample, this clonotype was seen many times. Sequencing was performed on PBMCs. The receptor comes from a young man in good health.

CDR3 region: CASSLGGSGELFF. CDR3 DNA sequence: TGTGCCAGCAGTTTAGGGGGCAGCGGGGAGCTGTTTTTT. V usage is TRBV12-3 or TRBV12-4 and J usage is TRBJ2-2; D is possibly TRBD1 (5 bases). V was shortened by 1 base and J by 7 bases, with 7 bases between the two germline ends. The CDR3 covers 13 residues.